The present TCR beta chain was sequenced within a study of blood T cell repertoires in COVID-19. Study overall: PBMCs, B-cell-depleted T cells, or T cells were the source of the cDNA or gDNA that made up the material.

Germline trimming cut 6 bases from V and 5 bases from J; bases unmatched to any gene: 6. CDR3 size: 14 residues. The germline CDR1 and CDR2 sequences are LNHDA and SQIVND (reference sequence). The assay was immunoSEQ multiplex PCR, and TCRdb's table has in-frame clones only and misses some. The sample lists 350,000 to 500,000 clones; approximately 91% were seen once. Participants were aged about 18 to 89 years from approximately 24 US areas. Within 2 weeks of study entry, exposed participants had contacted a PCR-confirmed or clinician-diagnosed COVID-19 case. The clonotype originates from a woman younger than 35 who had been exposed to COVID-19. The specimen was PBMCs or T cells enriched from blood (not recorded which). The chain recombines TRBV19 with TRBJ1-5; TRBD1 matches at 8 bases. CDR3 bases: TGTGCCAGTAGAAAGGACAGGGTCGATCAGCCCCAGCATTTT. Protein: CASRKDRVDQPQHF.